The 3 T cell receptor beta chains listed next were all sequenced from one sample in a study of cytomegalovirus exposure and HLA in healthy donors (dated by TCRdb to 2015 to 2018). Libraries came from the immunoSEQ multiplex PCR assay. The multiplex PCR relied on a mix of 60 forward primers for TCR Vbeta segments and 13 reverse primers for TCR Jbeta segments. TCRdb holds this immuneACCESS table with in-frame rearrangements only. Some clones are missing; in checked studies, unresolved V genes explain under half, and the rest has no known cause. This sample gives 85,000 to 130,000 clones in total; roughly 76% of them show up just once. The leading ten clones occupy roughly 6.5% of the sample. The sequencing input was PBMCs. These receptors all come from a woman between 45 and 60 years old in good health and CMV-seropositive.

The chain has TRBV7-9 and TRBJ2-3, with TRBD2 matching 9 bases. The V gene end was trimmed by 1 base and the J gene end by 0 bases; junction bases not matched to a gene: 8. CDR1 and CDR2 from the germline V gene are SEHNR and FQNEAQ (reference sequence). The CDR3 loop spans 18 amino acids. This chain's CDR3 is CASSLVMSSGVSTDTQYF. The CDR3 DNA sequence: TGTGCCAGCAGCTTAGTGATGTCTAGCGGGGTTAGCACAGATACGCAGTATTTT.

The CDR3 here is CASSDNSGGDGTDTQYF. The CDR3 DNA follows: TGTGCCAGCAGTGACAATAGCGGGGGTGATGGTACAGATACGCAGTATTTT. This chain uses TRBV6-4 with TRBJ2-3; 9 bases align to TRBD2. After removal of 2 bases from V and 3 bases from J, the junction contained 9 bases not matched to a gene. Germline V gene lookup returns CDR1 MRHNA and CDR2 SNTAGT. CDR3 size: 17 residues.

The V gene is TRBV18, the J gene TRBJ1-5; tentative D call: TRBD1 (6 bases). V was trimmed by 3 bases and J by 1 base, leaving 13 bases between them. Germline V gives CDR1 KGHSH, CDR2 LQKENI. The CDR3 length is 16 residues. The CDR3 region has the DNA TGTGCCAGCTCACCTCCAGACAGGACGAGCAATCAGCCCCAGCATTTT. Its protein product is CASSPPDRTSNQPQHF.